This TCR beta chain was identified in a study of molecular identifiers for immune sequencing clone quantification. Study details: Five aliquots were made in replicates from the RNA of roughly 20,000 or 100,000 naive CD8 cells, and four were sequenced.

In its sample, this clonotype was seen many times. TCRdb re-called the PCR reads with MiXCR, one entry per CDR3 protein. The sample includes 300,000 to 350,000 distinct CDR3 sequences, about 20% of them seen just once. Libraries used about 20,000 to 1,100,000 sorted naive CD8 T cells and 10%, 30% or 50% RNA input. This CDR3 comprises 15 residues. The V and J ends lost 6 bases and 2 bases, in that order; junction bases with no gene match: 6. Germline lookup yields CDR1 SGHNT and CDR2 YYREEE (reference sequence). This receptor was taken from a human donor in good health. Some libraries in this study had Jurkat cell RNA spiked in. The J gene is TRBJ2-3, the V gene TRBV5-4, with TRBD2 matching over 10 bases. The sample comprised naive CD8+ T cells from blood, with Jurkat cell RNA spiked in. Noted subset: FACS-sorted CD8+CD4-CCR7+CD45RA+ naive T cells. CDR3 coding DNA: TGTGCCAGCATGCTAGCGGGGGCCCACACAGATACGCAGTATTTT. Its protein is CASMLAGAHTDTQYF.